This TCR beta chain emerged from a study of T-cell memory formation after mild COVID-19. Overall study findings and caveats: Cross-reactive memory seemingly joined, as some responding clones were found in pre-infection memory.

Only one count was recorded for this clonotype. The antigen is not known. In TCRdb, the 5' RACE reads were re-called with MiXCR into one record per CDR3 protein. The sample includes around 470,000 distinct CDR3 sequences, about 20% of them seen just once. Looked up from germline, CDR1 is MNHEY and CDR2 is SMNVEV (reference sequence). With 5 bases clipped from V and 7 bases from J, the junction kept 10 bases outside the gene matches. The CDR3 is made up of 16 amino acids. The V call is TRBV27, the J call TRBJ1-4; 10 nucleotides line up with TRBD1. The sample taken for sequencing was PBMCs or a T cell subset sorted from them (not recorded which). This clonotype was sampled from an adult woman who had mild COVID-19 (a few samples of this study predate the infection). Cell type and time point are not known. The CDR3 loop is CASSQAGTGVSEKLFF. Here the CDR3 DNA reads TGTGCCAGCAGTCAGGCCGGGACAGGGGTTTCTGAAAAACTGTTTTTT.